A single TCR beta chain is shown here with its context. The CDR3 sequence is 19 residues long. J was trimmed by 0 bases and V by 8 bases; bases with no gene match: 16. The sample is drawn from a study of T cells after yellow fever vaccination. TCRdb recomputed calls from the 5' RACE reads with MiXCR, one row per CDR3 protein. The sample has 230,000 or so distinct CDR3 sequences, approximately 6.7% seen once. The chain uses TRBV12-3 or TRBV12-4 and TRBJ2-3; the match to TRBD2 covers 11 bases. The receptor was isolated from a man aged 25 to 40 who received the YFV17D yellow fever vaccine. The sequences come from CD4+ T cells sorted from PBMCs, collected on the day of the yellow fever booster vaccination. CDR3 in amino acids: CASPPGGSGREGSTDTQYF. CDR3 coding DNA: TGTGCCAGCCCCCCCGGGGGTAGCGGGAGGGAAGGGAGCACAGATACGCAGTATTTT.